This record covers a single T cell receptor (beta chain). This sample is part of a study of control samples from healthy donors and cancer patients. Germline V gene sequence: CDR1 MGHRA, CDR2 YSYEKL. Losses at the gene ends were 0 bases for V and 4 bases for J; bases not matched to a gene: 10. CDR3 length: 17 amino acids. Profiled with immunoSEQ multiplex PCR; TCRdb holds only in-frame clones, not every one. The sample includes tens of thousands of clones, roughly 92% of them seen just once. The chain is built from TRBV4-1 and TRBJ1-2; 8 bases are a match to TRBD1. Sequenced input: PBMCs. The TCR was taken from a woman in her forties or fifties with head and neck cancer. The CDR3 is CASSQDSGQGFPYGYTF. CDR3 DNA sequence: TGCGCCAGCAGCCAAGACTCAGGACAGGGCTTTCCCTATGGCTACACCTTC.